The 25 T cell receptor beta chains below were found in one sample sequenced in a study of T cell therapy after organ transplantation. Measured with immunoSEQ multiplex PCR; TCRdb has only the in-frame clones, and not every one. The data show 20,000 to 25,000 clones, roughly 84% seen once. The time point was: 20-29 weeks after completion of therapy. Their recognized antigens are unknown. The source material was CD8+ T cells from blood, sampled after autologous CMV-specific T cell therapy. Receptor source: a human patient who had received a solid organ transplant and had CMV disease. Some T cells may be supplied by the graft donor.

The rearrangement uses TRBV5-4 and TRBJ2-3; 7 positions match TRBD2. V shed 4 bases, J shed 5 bases, and the junction held 7 bases outside the gene matches. The germline V gene has CDR1 SGHNT and CDR2 YYREEE (reference sequence). The CDR3 spans 14 residues. The CDR3 bases are TGTGCCAGCAGCGCCCGACTAGCAGAAGATACGCAGTATTTT. Its translation: CASSARLAEDTQYF.

The chain uses TRBV4-3 and TRBJ1-1, with D possibly TRBD1 on 5 matching bases. CDR1 LGHNA and CDR2 YSLEER come from the germline V gene. The CDR3 is made up of 15 amino acids. Trimming took 2 bases from V and 8 from J, leaving 18 bases between them. CDR3 nucleotide sequence: TGCGCCAGCAGCCAATTGGGACTCCGAACCGCCGAAGCTTTCTTT. It yields the protein CASSQLGLRTAEAFF.

This clone was observed a few times. V gene TRBV6-5 combines with J gene TRBJ2-5, with D unresolved. CDR3 length: 14 residues. Trimming cost V 6 bases and J 0 bases, with 11 bases left between them. CDR1 and CDR2 from the germline V gene are MNHEY and SVGAGI. CDR3 sequence reads: CASSPKQYQETQYF. CDR3 nucleotides: TGTGCCAGCAGCCCAAAGCAGTACCAAGAGACCCAGTACTTC.

This chain links TRBV6-5 with TRBJ1-1; D gene unclear. The CDR3 runs 13 residues. In germline, CDR1 is MNHEY, CDR2 SVGAGI. Trimming shortened V by 0 bases and J by 1 base, and 3 bases separated the two germline ends. The CDR3 spells CASSYSRNTEAFF. The CDR3, as DNA: TGTGCCAGCAGTTACTCTCGGAACACTGAAGCTTTCTTT.

The chain joins TRBV6-7 to TRBJ2-7; 12 positions match TRBD1. TRBV6-7 is classed as an ORF, of uncertain function. J lost 9 bases, V lost 5 bases, and 8 bases had no gene match. The CDR3 has 14 residues. CDR3 region: CASSVGTGGEGQYF. The CDR3 DNA is TGTGCCAGCAGTGTTGGGACAGGGGGCGAGGGGCAGTACTTC.

CDR3 nucleotides: TGCGCCAGCAGCCAAGAAGCTCCAGGGGGCCTTGGCTACACCTTC. Amino acids: CASSQEAPGGLGYTF. This sequence joins TRBV4-3 and TRBJ1-2; 8 nucleotides align to TRBD1. Germline values: CDR1 LGHNA, CDR2 YSLEER. This CDR3 is built from 15 residues. The V gene end was trimmed by 0 bases and the J gene end by 7 bases; junction bases not matched to a gene: 7.

J is TRBJ1-4 and V is TRBV4-1; TRBD1 matches 7 bases. Trimming took 4 bases from V and 5 from J; bases not matched to a gene: 10. The CDR3 is 16 amino acids. Per the germline V gene, CDR1 is MGHRA and CDR2 is YSYEKL. CDR3 sequence: CASSREAGQVNEKLFF. The CDR3 DNA reads as TGCGCCAGCAGCCGAGAAGCAGGACAGGTGAATGAAAAACTGTTTTTT.

This chain links TRBV5-4 with TRBJ2-3, with a weak D call TRBD2 (6 bases). The ends were cut back, 4 bases at V and 2 bases at J, with 17 bases in the middle. Germline loops: CDR1 SGHNT, CDR2 YYREEE (reference sequence). There are 16 residues in the CDR3. The CDR3 loop is CASSLRLSGLTDTQYF. The CDR3 nucleotides are TGTGCCAGCAGCCTTCGCCTGAGCGGGCTCACAGATACGCAGTATTTT.

The rearrangement links TRBV5-6 to TRBJ1-2; 9 bases fit TRBD1. V was clipped by 0 bases and J by 5 bases; unmatched bases: 2. Germline loops: CDR1 SGHDT, CDR2 YYEEEE. This CDR3 has 14 residues. Here the CDR3 DNA reads TGTGCCAGCAGCTTGGGGACAGGGGTATATGGCTACACCTTC. Translating it yields CASSLGTGVYGYTF.

There are a few counts of this clone. The rearrangement links TRBV19 to TRBJ1-5; the D is unclear. CDR3 size: 15 residues. With 5 bases removed from V and 3 bases from J, the gap between germline ends came to 14 bases. Germline V CDR1 and CDR2: LNHDA, SQIVND (reference sequence). The CDR3 is CASSGLQSPNQPQHF. In nucleotides, the CDR3 is TGTGCCAGTAGTGGGTTGCAGTCACCCAATCAGCCCCAGCATTTT.

This chain joins TRBV13 and TRBJ2-1; TRBD2 matches 7 bases. CDR1 PRHDT and CDR2 FYEKMQ come from the germline V gene (reference sequence). The CDR3 contains 14 residues. With 2 bases clipped from V and 9 bases from J, the junction kept 7 bases outside the gene matches. The DNA of the CDR3 is TGTGCCAGCAGCTTAATAGCGGGTTCTTCTGAGCAGTTCTTC. Translated: CASSLIAGSSEQFF. Drawing the rest from reference TRBV13 and TRBJ2-1, the complete variable domain is AAGVIQSPRHLIKEKRETATLKCYPIPRHDTVYWYQQGPGQDPQFLISFYEKMQSDKGSIPDRFSAQQFSDYHSELNMSSLELGDSALYFCASSLIAGSSEQFFGPGTRLTVL.

The CDR3 loop reads CASSDGPTGELFF. The DNA for the CDR3 is TGTGCCAGCAGTGACGGACCCACCGGGGAGCTGTTTTTT. The V call is TRBV6-4, the J call TRBJ2-2; D not resolved. V was shortened by 2 bases and J by 4 bases, with 5 bases between the two germline ends. The CDR3 totals 13 residues. Germline assignment: CDR1 MRHNA and CDR2 SNTAGT.

The chain combines TRBV27 with TRBJ1-6; D is uncertain. Germline-derived CDR1 and CDR2 are MNHEY and SMNVEV (reference sequence). There are 13 residues in the CDR3. Trimming took 3 bases from V and 10 from J, leaving 10 bases between them. The CDR3 loop reads CASSFAQTSPLHF. The CDR3 DNA follows: TGTGCCAGCAGTTTTGCCCAGACCTCACCCCTCCACTTT.

The rearrangement links TRBV9 to TRBJ2-7; 9 nucleotides line up with TRBD1. J gave up 1 base and V 2 bases, and 7 bases lay outside the gene matches. The CDR3 has 16 amino acids. Per the germline V gene, CDR1 is SGDLS and CDR2 is YYNGEE. The CDR3 sequence: CASSVTGTGLSYEQYF. The CDR3 region has the DNA TGTGCCAGCAGCGTCACCGGGACAGGGCTTTCCTACGAGCAGTACTTC.

The chain employs TRBV13 and TRBJ2-1; D not certain. V lost 2 bases to trimming and J lost 9 bases, with 5 bases between them. This CDR3 spans 11 amino acids. The germline V gene has CDR1 PRHDT and CDR2 FYEKMQ (reference sequence). In nucleotides, the CDR3 is TGTGCCAGCAGCTTATTGGGTGAGCAGTTCTTC. This sequence encodes CASSLLGEQFF.

The chain joins TRBV5-4 to TRBJ2-1; TRBD2 matches 7 bases. The V gene end was trimmed by 0 bases and the J gene end by 2 bases; junction bases not matched to a gene: 2. CDR3 length: 15 amino acids. Germline loops: CDR1 SGHNT, CDR2 YYREEE (reference sequence). CDR3 DNA sequence: TGTGCCAGCAGCTTGGATGCGGGAGCCTACAATGAGCAGTTCTTC. Protein sequence: CASSLDAGAYNEQFF.

The chain couples TRBV5-8 to TRBJ2-7, with 9 bases identical to TRBD1. V lost 4 bases and J lost 5; bases outside the gene matches: 10. CDR1 is SGHTS, CDR2 YDEGEE, per germline. The CDR3 has 15 residues. The CDR3 reads CASSRAGTGIDEQYF. CDR3 bases: TGTGCCAGCAGCAGAGCTGGGACAGGGATAGACGAGCAGTACTTC.

The chain recombines TRBV6-5 with TRBJ2-1; the match to TRBD2 covers 14 bases. After removal of 4 bases from V and 8 bases from J, the junction contained 4 bases not matched to a gene. Germline CDR1 and CDR2: MNHEY and SVGAGI. CDR3 length: 15 amino acids. CDR3 in DNA: TGTGCCAGCAGTTTAGGACTAGCGGGGGGTGATGAGCAGTTCTTC. Amino acids: CASSLGLAGGDEQFF.

This clone was seen more than once but under ten times. V and J are TRBV2 and TRBJ1-5; 9 positions match TRBD1. Germline V lookup: CDR1 SNHLY, CDR2 FYNNEI. V shed 6 bases and J 6 bases; nucleotides not matched to a gene: 6. There are 14 residues in the CDR3. The chain's CDR3 is CASRPGTGFQPQHF. CDR3 nucleotides: TGTGCCAGCAGGCCTGGGACAGGGTTTCAGCCCCAGCATTTT.

The V and J genes are TRBV30 and TRBJ1-5; 7 positions match TRBD1. V dropped 3 bases and J dropped 4; count of bases not matched to a gene: 3. The CDR3 extends over 13 amino acids. The germline V gene encodes CDR1 GTSNPN and CDR2 SVGIG (reference sequence). The CDR3: CAWSIQGNQPQHF. CDR3 coding DNA: TGTGCCTGGAGCATACAGGGGAATCAGCCCCAGCATTTT.

V usage is TRBV15 and J usage is TRBJ1-5; no reliable D call. Germline CDR1 reads LNHNV; CDR2 reads YYDKDF (reference sequence). This CDR3 region has 15 residues. Between the trimmed V and J ends, which lost 8 bases and 0 bases, there was a span of 14 bases. The CDR3 region has the DNA TGTGCCACCCGGCCGGGCGGGGATAGCAATCAGCCCCAGCATTTT. Translated: CATRPGGDSNQPQHF.

The V call is TRBV14, the J call TRBJ2-7; D remains ambiguous. Trimming shortened V by 4 bases and J by 4 bases, and 26 bases separated the two germline ends. The CDR3 contains 18 residues. Germline loops: CDR1 SGHDN, CDR2 FVKESK. The CDR3 bases are TGTGCCAGCAGCCCCAGACTCCAAATACTCCTACGGTTATACGAGCAGTACTTC. Translation gives CASSPRLQILLRLYEQYF.

A few counts support this clone. The chain recombines TRBV25-1 with TRBJ2-7; TRBD2 aligns across 8 bases. CDR3 length equals 13 residues. V dropped 11 bases and J dropped 3; count of bases not matched to a gene: 9. Germline V gene data show CDR1 as MGHDK and CDR2 as SYGVNS. CDR3 protein: CAAGGGDYYEQYF. CDR3 DNA sequence: TGTGCCGCGGGGGGTGGGGACTACTACGAGCAGTACTTC.

The rearrangement uses TRBV21-1 and TRBJ1-5; whether TRBD1, the table's D call, matches the DNA was not checked. TRBV21-1 is a recognized pseudogene. The CDR3 is made up of 15 amino acids. CDR3 sequence reads: CASSHRQGLDQPQHF. CDR3 nucleotide sequence: TGTGCCAGCAGCCATCGGCAGGGCCTAGATCAGCCCCAGCATTTT.

V gene TRBV6-6 combines with J gene TRBJ1-1, with D perhaps matching TRBD1 (6 bases). CDR3 length: 12 residues. Germline CDR1 MNHNY, CDR2 SVGAGI (reference sequence). V was pared by 11 bases and J by 5 bases, with 15 bases between. DNA for the CDR3: TGTGCCGAGGGGGGCGTGGGAACTGAAGCTTTCTTT. Translated: CAEGGVGTEAFF.